These 9 T cell receptor beta chains came from one sample sequenced in a study of cytomegalovirus exposure and HLA in healthy donors. Both 60 Vbeta primers and 13 Jbeta primers went into the PCR. Assay used: immunoSEQ multiplex PCR; TCRdb lists only in-frame clones, some missing. The sample includes fewer than 200,000 clones, roughly two thirds of them seen just once. Sequencing input: PBMCs. These receptors originate from a middle-aged woman in good health and CMV-seropositive.

The V gene is TRBV5-1, the J gene TRBJ1-1, with D uncertain. Germline V CDR1 and CDR2: SGHRS, YFSETQ. V lost 5 bases to trimming and J lost 1 base, with 6 bases between them. CDR3 length: 12 amino acids. The CDR3 here is CASSERNTEAFF. The CDR3 DNA reads TGCGCCAGCAGTGAGAGGAACACTGAAGCTTTCTTT. The full variable domain, completed using reference TRBV5-1 and TRBJ1-1, is KAGVTQTPRYLIKTRGQQVTLSCSPISGHRSVSWYQQTPGQGLQFLFEYFSETQRNKGNFPGRFSGRQFSNSRSEMNVSTLELGDSALYLCASSERNTEAFFGQGTRLTVV.

This sequence joins TRBV7-2 and TRBJ1-1; TRBD1 matches at 7 bases. Losses at the gene ends were 5 bases for V and 10 bases for J; bases not matched to a gene: 7. CDR1 and CDR2 (germline): SGHTA, FQGNSA. This CDR3 region has 12 residues. CDR3 protein: CASSLRQGRAFF. The CDR3 DNA reads TGTGCCAGCAGCCTTAGACAGGGTCGAGCTTTCTTT.

As to this clone: One end of the junction is discordant with germline, which a read error may explain. The chain recombines TRBV5-4 with TRBJ2-7; 15 bases agree with TRBD2. From germline, CDR1 is SGHNT and CDR2 YYREEE (reference sequence). This CDR3 has 17 residues. CDR3 sequence reads: CASSYGTSGGTAYEQYF. CDR3 coding DNA: TGTGCCAGCAGCTATGGGACTAGCGGGGGGACGGCCTACGAGCAGTATTTC.

This clone was found a few times. In DNA, the CDR3 is TGTGCCAGCAGCCTAGGACAGGACCCCTCCTACGAGCAGTACTTC. Translation gives CASSLGQDPSYEQYF. The chain is built from TRBV28 and TRBJ2-7; 7 nucleotides line up with TRBD1. Looked up from germline, CDR1 is MDHEN and CDR2 is SYDVKM. The CDR3 loop spans 15 amino acids. Losses at the gene ends were 6 bases for V and 0 bases for J; bases not matched to a gene: 8.

This clone is a singleton in its sample. The chain carries TRBV19 and TRBJ1-6, with 7 bases fitting TRBD1. This CDR3 is built from 16 residues. Germline-derived CDR1 and CDR2 are LNHDA and SQIVND (reference sequence). V shed 5 bases and J 7 bases; nucleotides not matched to a gene: 11. CDR3 nucleotide sequence: TGTGCCAGTAGTTCCGTACAGGGGACCCGAAATTCACCCCTCCACTTT. Amino acid sequence: CASSSVQGTRNSPLHF.

In its sample, this clone was seen a few times. This chain uses TRBV18 with TRBJ1-2, with D tentatively TRBD1 (5 bases). The V gene's germline CDR1 is KGHSH and CDR2 LQKENI. V was trimmed by 2 bases and J by 8 bases, leaving 12 bases between them. The CDR3 covers 13 residues. The CDR3 loop is CASSPAGSRGYTF. As DNA, the CDR3 is TGTGCCAGCTCACCAGCAGGGTCGCGAGGCTACACCTTC.

The V gene is TRBV29-1, the J gene TRBJ1-1, with 7 bases fitting TRBD1. The CDR3 loop spans 13 amino acids. With 7 bases clipped from V and 0 bases from J, the junction kept 5 bases outside the gene matches. Germline V gives CDR1 SQVTM, CDR2 ANQGSEA. The DNA of the CDR3 is TGCAGCGCCTTGACAGGGATGAACACTGAAGCTTTCTTT. Its translation is CSALTGMNTEAFF.

This clone was picked up a small number of times. The genes are TRBV11-3 and TRBJ1-5, with a weak D call TRBD1 (5 bases). This CDR3 spans 18 amino acids. In germline, CDR1 is SGHNT, CDR2 YENEEA. The germline V and J ends were trimmed by 5 bases and 4 bases, with 24 bases remaining between them. In DNA form, the CDR3 reads TGTGCCAGCAGCCCCACGGGGGTCCGGCAGAACCGAAATCAGCCCCAGCATTTT. It is translated as CASSPTGVRQNRNQPQHF.

The sample holds a few counts of this clone. This rearrangement joins TRBV19 to TRBJ2-3; D possibly corresponds to TRBD1 (6 bases). Trimming stripped 10 bases from V and 3 bases from J, with 14 bases between. CDR1 is LNHDA and CDR2 is SQIVND in the germline V gene (reference sequence). The length of the CDR3 is 13 residues. CDR3 sequence: CATTLGGTDTQYF. The CDR3 bases are TGTGCCACCACACTAGGGGGTACAGATACGCAGTATTTT.